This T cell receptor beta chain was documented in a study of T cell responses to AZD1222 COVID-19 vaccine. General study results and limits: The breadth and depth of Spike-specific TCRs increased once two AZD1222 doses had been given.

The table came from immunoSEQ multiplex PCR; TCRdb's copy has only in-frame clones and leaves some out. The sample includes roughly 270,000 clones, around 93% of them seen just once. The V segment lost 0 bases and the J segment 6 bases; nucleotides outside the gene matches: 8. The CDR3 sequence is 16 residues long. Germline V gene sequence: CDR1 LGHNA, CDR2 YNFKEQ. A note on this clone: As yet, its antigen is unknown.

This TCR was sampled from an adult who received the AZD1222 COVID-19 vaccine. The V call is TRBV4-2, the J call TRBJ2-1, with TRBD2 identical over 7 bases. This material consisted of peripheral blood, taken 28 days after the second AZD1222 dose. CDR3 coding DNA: TGTGCCAGCAGCCAAGATTACCAGCGGGGACCCAATGAGCAGTTCTTC. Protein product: CASSQDYQRGPNEQFF.